The text below deals with one T cell receptor (beta chain). In this sample, this clonotype turned up many times. The antigen it recognizes is unknown. Base quality data are lacking; no much larger clone is found one base away. The entry originates in a study of response to subunit inactivated influenza vaccine (dated by TCRdb to the late 2010s). A note on the overall study: Deep quantitative T cell receptor repertoire profiling was used in the study to track responses to a trivalent subunit inactivated influenza vaccine.

Study-wide conclusions, independent of this receptor: The authors proposed that each seasonal influenza vaccination may bring in only a limited number of new T cells.

Taken from the germline V gene (reference sequence), the CDR1 and CDR2 loops are DFQATT and SNEGSKA. The cysteine opens and the phenylalanine closes a CDR3 of 13 amino acids. Just CDR3 DNA is preserved here, 39 bases in frame from base 1. V is reduced by 6 bases and J by 3 bases, leaving a spacing of 15 bases between them. The library was produced with RT-PCR. The instrument given in TCRdb is Illumina HiSeq 2500. The raw public reads went through TCRdb reprocessing: fastp at Q25, MiXCR clone calling, in-frame beta chains kept. A single entry per CDR3 protein holds the most common genes and DNA from its merged rows. Within this sample are hundreds of thousands of distinct CDR3 sequences, with over 11% of them counted one time only. Around 6.5% of the sample rests with the top ten.

The TCR originated in a man aged 45-65 years who received an inactivated influenza vaccine. Donor details come from another sample of the same person, matched by shared clones. This material consisted of PBMCs from blood, taken roughly 2 weeks before vaccination. Recombination joined TRBV20-1 with TRBJ2-7, and possibly TRBD2, on 6 matching bases. In nucleotide form, the sequence is TGCAGTGCCCCCGGGACTGGGAACTACGAGCAGTACTTC. The resulting protein is CSAPGTGNYEQYF.